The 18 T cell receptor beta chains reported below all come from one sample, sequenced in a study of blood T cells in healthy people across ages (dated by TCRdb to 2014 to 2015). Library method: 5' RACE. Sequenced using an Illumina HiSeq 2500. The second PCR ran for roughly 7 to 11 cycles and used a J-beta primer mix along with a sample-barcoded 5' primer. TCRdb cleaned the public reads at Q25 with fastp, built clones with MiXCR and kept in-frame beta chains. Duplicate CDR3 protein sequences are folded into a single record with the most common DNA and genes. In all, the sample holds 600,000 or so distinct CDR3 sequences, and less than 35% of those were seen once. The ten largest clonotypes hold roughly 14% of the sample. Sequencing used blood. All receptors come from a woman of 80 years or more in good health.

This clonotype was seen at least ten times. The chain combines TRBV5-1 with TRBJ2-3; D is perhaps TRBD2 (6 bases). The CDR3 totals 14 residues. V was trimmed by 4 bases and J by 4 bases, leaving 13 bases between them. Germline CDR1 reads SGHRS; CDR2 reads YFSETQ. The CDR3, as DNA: TGCGCCAGCAGCCCTCGGAGGGACTCAGATACGCAGTATTTT. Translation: CASSPRRDSDTQYF.

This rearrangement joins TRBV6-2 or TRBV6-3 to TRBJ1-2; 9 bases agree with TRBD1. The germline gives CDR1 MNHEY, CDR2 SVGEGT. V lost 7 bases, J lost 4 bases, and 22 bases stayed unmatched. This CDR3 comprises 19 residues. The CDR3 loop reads CASTRRSWTGDEEGYGYTF. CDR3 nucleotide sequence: TGTGCCAGCACCCGACGCAGTTGGACAGGGGACGAGGAAGGCTATGGCTACACCTTC.

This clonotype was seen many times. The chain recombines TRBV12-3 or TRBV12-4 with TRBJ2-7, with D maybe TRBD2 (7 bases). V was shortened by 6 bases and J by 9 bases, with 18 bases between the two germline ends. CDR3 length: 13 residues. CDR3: CASSPRGGGPQYF. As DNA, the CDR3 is TGTGCCAGCAGCCCCCGAGGGGGGGGACCGCAGTACTTC.

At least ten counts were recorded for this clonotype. The CDR3 region has the DNA TGTGCCAGCAGCTTCGGACAGAAAGAGACCCAGTACTTC. Encoded protein: CASSFGQKETQYF. This chain links TRBV7-3 with TRBJ2-5; the D gene is possibly TRBD1 (6 bases). Germline values: CDR1 SGHTA, CDR2 FQGTGA. Trimming took off 3 bases at V and 3 bases at J, with 8 bases between the two ends. The CDR3 consists of 13 residues.

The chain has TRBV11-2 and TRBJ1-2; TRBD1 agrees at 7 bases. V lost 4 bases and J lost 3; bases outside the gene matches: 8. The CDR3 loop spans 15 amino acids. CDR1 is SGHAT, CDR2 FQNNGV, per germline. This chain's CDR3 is CASSSLTGRDYGYTF. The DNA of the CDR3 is TGTGCCAGCAGCTCCCTGACAGGGAGGGACTATGGCTACACCTTC.

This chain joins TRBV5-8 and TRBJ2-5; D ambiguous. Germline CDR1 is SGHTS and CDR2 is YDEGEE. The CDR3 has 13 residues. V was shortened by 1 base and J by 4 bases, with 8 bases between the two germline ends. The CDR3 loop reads CASSLTHRETQYF. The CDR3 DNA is TGTGCCAGCAGCTTGACACACCGAGAGACCCAGTACTTC. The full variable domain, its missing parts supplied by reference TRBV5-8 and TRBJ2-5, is EAGVTQSPTHLIKTRGQQATLRCSPISGHTSVYWYQQALGLGLQFLLWYDEGEERNRGNFPPRFSGRQFPNYSSELNVNALELEDSALYLCASSLTHRETQYFGPGTRLLVL.

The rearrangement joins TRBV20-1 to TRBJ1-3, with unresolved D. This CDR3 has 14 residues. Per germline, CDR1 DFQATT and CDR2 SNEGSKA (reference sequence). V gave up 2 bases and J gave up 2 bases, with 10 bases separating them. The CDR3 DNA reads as TGCAGTGCTAGACAGTCAGAAGCTGGAAACACCATATATTTT. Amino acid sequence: CSARQSEAGNTIYF.

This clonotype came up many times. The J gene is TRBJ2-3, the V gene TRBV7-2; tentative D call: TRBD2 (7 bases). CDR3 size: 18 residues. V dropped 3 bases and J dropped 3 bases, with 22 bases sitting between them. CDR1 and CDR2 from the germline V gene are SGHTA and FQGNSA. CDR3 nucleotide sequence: TGTGCCAGCAGCTTTGCCGGAGGGGGGGCCAGTTCGACAGATACGCAGTATTTT. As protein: CASSFAGGGASSTDTQYF. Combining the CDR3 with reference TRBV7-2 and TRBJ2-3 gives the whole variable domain GAGVSQSPSNKVTEKGKDVELRCDPISGHTALYWYRQSLGQGLEFLIYFQGNSAPDKSGLPSDRFSAERTGGSVSTLTIQRTQQEDSAVYLCASSFAGGGASSTDTQYFGPGTRLTVL.

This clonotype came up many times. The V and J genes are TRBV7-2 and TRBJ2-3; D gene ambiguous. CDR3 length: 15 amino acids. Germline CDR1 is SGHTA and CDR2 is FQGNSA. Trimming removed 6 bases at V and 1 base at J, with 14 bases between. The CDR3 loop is CASRRALSGTDTQYF. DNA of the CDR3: TGTGCCAGCAGACGGGCCCTTTCGGGCACAGATACGCAGTATTTT.

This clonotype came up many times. DNA for the CDR3: TGCAGTGCTCAAGACACACGCAATCAGCCCCAGCATTTT. It codes for CSAQDTRNQPQHF. The genes are TRBV20-1 and TRBJ1-5, with unresolved D. Germline CDR1 DFQATT, CDR2 SNEGSKA (reference sequence). V lost 5 bases to trimming and J lost 2 bases, with 10 bases between them. The CDR3 is made up of 13 amino acids.

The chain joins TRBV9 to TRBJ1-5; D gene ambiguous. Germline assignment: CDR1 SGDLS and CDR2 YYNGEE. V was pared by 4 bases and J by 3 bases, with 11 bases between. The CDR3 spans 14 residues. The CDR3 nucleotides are TGTGCCAGCAGCCACGGGCAGAACAATCAGCCCCAGCATTTT. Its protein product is CASSHGQNNQPQHF.

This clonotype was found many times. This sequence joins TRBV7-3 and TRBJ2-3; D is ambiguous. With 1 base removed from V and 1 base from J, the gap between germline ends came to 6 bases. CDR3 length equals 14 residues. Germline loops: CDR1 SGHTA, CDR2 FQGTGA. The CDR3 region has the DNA TGTGCCAGCAGCTTAATAGGCCGCACAGATACGCAGTATTTT. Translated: CASSLIGRTDTQYF. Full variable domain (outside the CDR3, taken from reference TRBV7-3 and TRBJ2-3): GAGVSQTPSNKVTEKGKYVELRCDPISGHTALYWYRQSLGQGPEFLIYFQGTGAADDSGLPNDRFFAVRPEGSVSTLKIQRTERGDSAVYLCASSLIGRTDTQYFGPGTRLTVL.

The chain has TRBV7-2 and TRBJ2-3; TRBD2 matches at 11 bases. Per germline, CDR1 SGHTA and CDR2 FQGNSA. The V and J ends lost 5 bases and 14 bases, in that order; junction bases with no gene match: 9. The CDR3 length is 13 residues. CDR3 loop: CASSPTTSGSLYF. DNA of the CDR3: TGTGCCAGCAGCCCAACAACTAGCGGGAGCCTGTATTTT.

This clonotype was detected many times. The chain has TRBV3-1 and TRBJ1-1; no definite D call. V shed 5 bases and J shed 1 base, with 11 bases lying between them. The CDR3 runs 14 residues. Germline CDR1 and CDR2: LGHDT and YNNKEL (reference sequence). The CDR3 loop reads CASSAQGSNTEAFF. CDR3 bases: TGTGCCAGCAGCGCACAAGGGTCGAACACTGAAGCTTTCTTT.

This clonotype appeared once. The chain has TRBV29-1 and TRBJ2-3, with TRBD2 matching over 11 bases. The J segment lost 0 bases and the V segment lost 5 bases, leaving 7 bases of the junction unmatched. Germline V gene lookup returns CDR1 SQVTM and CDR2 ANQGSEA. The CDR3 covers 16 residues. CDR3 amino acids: CSVRGGTSGSTDTQYF. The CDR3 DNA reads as TGCAGCGTTAGGGGAGGGACTAGCGGTAGCACAGATACGCAGTATTTT.

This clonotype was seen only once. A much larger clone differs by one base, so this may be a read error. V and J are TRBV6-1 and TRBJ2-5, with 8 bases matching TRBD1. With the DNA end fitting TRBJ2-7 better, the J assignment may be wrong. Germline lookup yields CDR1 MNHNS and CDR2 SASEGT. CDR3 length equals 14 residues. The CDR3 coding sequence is TGTGCCAGCGAGGCCGGTACAGGGGGTCTCGAGCAGTACTTC. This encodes CASEAGTGGLEQYF.

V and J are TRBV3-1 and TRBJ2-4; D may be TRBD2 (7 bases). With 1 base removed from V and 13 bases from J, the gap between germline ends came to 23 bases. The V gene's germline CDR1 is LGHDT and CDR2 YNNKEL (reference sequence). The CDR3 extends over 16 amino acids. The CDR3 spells CASSQVEGGGQNEQYF. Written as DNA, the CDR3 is TGTGCCAGCAGCCAAGTGGAGGGGGGGGGCCAAAATGAGCAGTACTTC.

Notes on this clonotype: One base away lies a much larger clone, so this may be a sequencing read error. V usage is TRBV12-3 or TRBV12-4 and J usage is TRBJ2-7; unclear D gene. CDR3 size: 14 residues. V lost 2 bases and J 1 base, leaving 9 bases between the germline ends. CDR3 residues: CASSLTRRSYEQYF. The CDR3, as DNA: TGTGCCAGCAGTTTAACGCGGCGGTCCTACGAGCAGTACTTC.